Presented here are 2 T cell receptor beta chains from one specimen sequenced in a study of blood T cell repertoires in COVID-19. The data were produced by immunoSEQ multiplex PCR, yet TCRdb's version contains in-frame clones alone and is incomplete. The sample has roughly 200,000 clones; 79% are singletons. Sequencing input: peripheral blood. These receptors were taken from a woman aged 40-49 years with COVID-19, enrolled during active disease.

This clone was found a few times. The rearrangement uses TRBV19 and TRBJ2-3, with D hard to call. The CDR3 consists of 14 residues. CDR1 and CDR2 (germline): LNHDA, SQIVND (reference sequence). The V end was cut by 0 bases, the J end by 6 bases, with 10 bases between. CDR3 amino acids: CASSIDPLRDTQYF. DNA for the CDR3: TGTGCCAGTAGTATAGACCCCCTCCGGGATACGCAGTATTTT.

The CDR3 DNA reads TGTGCCAGCAGCTTAGGACTAGCGGGGGGAAAGGACGAGCAGTACTTC. Protein sequence: CASSLGLAGGKDEQYF. The chain recombines TRBV7-2 with TRBJ2-7; 13 positions match TRBD2. This CDR3 is built from 16 residues. Germline V gives CDR1 SGHTA, CDR2 FQGNSA. The V gene end was trimmed by 1 base and the J gene end by 5 bases; junction bases not matched to a gene: 5.